This record looks at one T cell receptor beta chain sequence and its context. CDR3 length equals 15 residues. Germline CDR1 LGHDT, CDR2 YNNKEL (reference sequence). Trimming took off 4 bases at V and 3 bases at J, with 12 bases between the two ends. This specimen belongs to a study of T cells in Graves' hyperthyroidism and ophthalmopathy. Aged 18 to 65, the patients had hyperthyroidism that was newly diagnosed and had lasted under 2 months. Fresh peripheral blood, around 10 ml, yielded the PBMCs. Regions amplified from RNA transcripts were the TCR beta CDR3 regions. The primer set for the first-round RT-PCR of the TCR CDR3 was HTBI. TCRdb re-called the multiplex PCR reads through MiXCR, storing one row per CDR3 protein. The data hold more than 650,000 distinct CDR3 sequences, with 13% to 15% observed a single time.

This clonotype originated in a woman aged 18-29 years with Graves' hyperthyroidism. Sequenced material: blood. V gene TRBV3-1 combines with J gene TRBJ2-2, with a possible D match to TRBD2 (6 bases). The CDR3 DNA is TGTGCCAGCAGCCTGACCTGGGAGGACACCGGGGAGCTGTTTTTT. It encodes CASSLTWEDTGELFF.